The 27 T cell receptor beta chains given below trace back to one sample, sequenced in a study of neurological immune-mediated disorders. TCRdb used MiXCR to reprocess the 5' RACE reads, holding one entry per CDR3 protein. The sample lists about 53,000 distinct CDR3 sequences, around 16% occurring once. The sequenced sample was PBMCs. The receptors were gathered from a man between 60 and 70 years old in good health.

This clonotype was seen ten or more times. The chain carries TRBV29-1 and TRBJ1-1, with D maybe TRBD1 (5 bases). The CDR3 runs 14 residues. Between the trimmed V and J ends, which lost 5 bases and 2 bases, there was a span of 15 bases. The germline V gene has CDR1 SQVTM and CDR2 ANQGSEA. CDR3 in amino acids: CSVCEYRGNTEAFF. Written as DNA, the CDR3 is TGCAGCGTTTGTGAGTATAGGGGAAACACTGAAGCTTTCTTT.

Of note for this clonotype: A read error may produce the germline difference seen at one junction end. The V call is TRBV5-1, the J call TRBJ2-2, with TRBD1 matching 8 bases. The CDR3 is 15 amino acids. Germline CDR1 reads SGHRS; CDR2 reads YFSETQ. The CDR3 loop reads CASSPQGAHTGELFF. CDR3 coding DNA: TGTGCCAGCAGCCCCCAGGGGGCGCATACCGGGGAGCTGTTTTTT.

The chain links TRBV18 to TRBJ2-7, with D unclear. V dropped 0 bases and J dropped 2 bases, with 14 bases sitting between them. Germline CDR1 and CDR2: KGHSH and LQKENI. The CDR3 runs 16 residues. The CDR3, as DNA: TGTGCCAGCTCACCACCTTCAGGCTATCACACCTACGAGCAGTACTTC. Translation: CASSPPSGYHTYEQYF.

V and J are TRBV7-2 and TRBJ2-2; 8 bases agree with TRBD2. Germline CDR1 and CDR2: SGHTA and FQGNSA. The CDR3 runs 17 residues. Losses at the gene ends were 1 base for V and 6 bases for J; bases not matched to a gene: 10. CDR3 nucleotides: TGTGCCAGCAGCTTAGAAGCTCTCGCGGGAGGAGCCGGGGAGCTGTTTTTT. The encoded protein is CASSLEALAGGAGELFF.

This clonotype was detected many times. The chain is built from TRBV7-2 and TRBJ2-7; 7 bases are a match to TRBD2. The germline V gene has CDR1 SGHTA and CDR2 FQGNSA. The CDR3 has 14 residues. Trimming removed 3 bases from V and 8 bases from J; junction bases left unmatched: 10. For the CDR3, the DNA is TGTGCCAGCAGCTTCGCTAGCGGTACTACGAAGCAGTACTTC. Its protein product is CASSFASGTTKQYF.

The table lists this clonotype with many counts. The V call is TRBV5-1, the J call TRBJ2-3, with D perhaps TRBD2 (6 bases). This CDR3 is 16 amino acids long. Per germline, CDR1 SGHRS and CDR2 YFSETQ. V was trimmed by 2 bases and J by 2 bases, leaving 15 bases between them. The CDR3 reads CASSFGTRQPTDTQYF. Here the CDR3 DNA reads TGCGCCAGCAGCTTCGGGACTCGACAGCCCACAGATACGCAGTATTTT.

This clonotype has at least ten counts. The chain carries TRBV6-4 and TRBJ2-7; 7 positions match TRBD1. Losses at the gene ends were 10 bases for V and 2 bases for J; bases not matched to a gene: 8. From germline, CDR1 is MRHNA and CDR2 SNTAGT. This CDR3 region has 13 residues. In nucleotides, the CDR3 is TGTGCCATCCCCCGGGACAGCACCTACGAGCAGTACTTC. Translation: CAIPRDSTYEQYF.

This clonotype has a count of ten or more. The chain joins TRBV7-8 to TRBJ1-5; D is ambiguous. Germline V CDR1 and CDR2: SGHVS, FQNEAQ. Trimming removed 5 bases at V and 7 bases at J, with 15 bases between. The length of the CDR3 is 14 residues. The CDR3 loop reads CASSQEQRRQPQHF. In DNA form, the CDR3 reads TGTGCCAGCAGCCAGGAACAGAGAAGGCAGCCCCAGCATTTT.

This clonotype was recorded many times. This chain links TRBV29-1 with TRBJ1-1; 9 bases align to TRBD1. V shed 1 base, J shed 5 bases, and the junction held 5 bases outside the gene matches. The germline V gene encodes CDR1 SQVTM and CDR2 ANQGSEA. This CDR3 spans 14 amino acids. The CDR3 spells CSVEAGTGHTEAFF. CDR3 DNA: TGCAGCGTTGAAGCCGGGACAGGGCATACTGAAGCTTTCTTT.

The rearrangement uses TRBV18 and TRBJ2-7, with 10 positions matching TRBD2. V shed 5 bases, J shed 1 base, and the junction held 2 bases outside the gene matches. Germline V gives CDR1 KGHSH, CDR2 LQKENI. The CDR3 has 14 residues. The DNA for the CDR3 is TGTGCCAGCTCATCGGGACTAGCGTCCTACGAGCAGTACTTC. Translated, it gives CASSSGLASYEQYF.

This clonotype was found many times. The J gene is TRBJ2-1, the V gene TRBV15; D is possibly TRBD1 or TRBD2 (5 bases each). V shed 1 base and J shed 2 bases, with 6 bases lying between them. Germline V gene lookup returns CDR1 LNHNV and CDR2 YYDKDF (reference sequence). The length of the CDR3 is 14 residues. The DNA for the CDR3 is TGTGCCACCAGCAGAGCGGGACCCTACAATGAGCAGTTCTTC. Protein product: CATSRAGPYNEQFF.

Comment on this clonotype: Germline and junction disagree at one end, which may indicate a read error. This sequence joins TRBV7-8 and TRBJ2-2; possibly TRBD2 for D (5 bases). The CDR3 consists of 12 residues. The V gene's germline CDR1 is SGHVS and CDR2 FQNEAQ. This CDR3 is CASSVVPGELFF. The CDR3 DNA reads TGTGCCAGCAGCGTAGTTCCCGGGGAGCTTTTTTTT.

This clonotype has at least ten counts. The chain recombines TRBV20-1 with TRBJ2-3, with D tentatively TRBD1 (5 bases). The CDR3 has 11 residues. V lost 6 bases and J 5 bases, leaving 9 bases between the germline ends. CDR1 and CDR2 from the germline V gene are DFQATT and SNEGSKA (reference sequence). CDR3 nucleotides: TGCAGTGCCAGAAGGGGAGATACGCAGTATTTT. This translates into CSARRGDTQYF.

This clonotype is classed as large. This CDR3 reads CASSPIEVWYEQFF. The CDR3 DNA follows: TGTGCCAGCAGCCCAATAGAGGTTTGGTATGAGCAGTTCTTC. This chain links TRBV7-2 with TRBJ2-1, with D unclear. Trimming pared 5 bases from V and 8 bases from J, leaving 16 bases between. The CDR3 length is 14 residues. The germline gives CDR1 SGHTA, CDR2 FQGNSA.

V gene TRBV10-3 combines with J gene TRBJ2-7; 11 bases agree with TRBD2. There are 12 residues in the CDR3. V shed 6 bases and J 7 bases; nucleotides not matched to a gene: 2. Germline V lookup: CDR1 ENHRY, CDR2 SYGVKD. CDR3 sequence reads: CAIRGLAGEQYF. CDR3 in DNA: TGTGCCATCAGAGGACTAGCGGGTGAGCAGTACTTC.

This clonotype has a count of ten or more. This sequence joins TRBV29-1 and TRBJ2-5, with 10 bases lining up with TRBD1. The germline V gene encodes CDR1 SQVTM and CDR2 ANQGSEA. The junction had 6 bases not matched to a gene; V was cut back by 6 bases and J by 5 bases. The CDR3 has 13 residues. CDR3 sequence (DNA): TGCAGCGTCTCGACAGGGGGCTTGGAGACCCAGTACTTC. Protein product: CSVSTGGLETQYF.

This clonotype has a count of ten or more. The chain joins TRBV7-3 to TRBJ2-7; maybe TRBD1 (5 bases). The germline V gene has CDR1 SGHTA and CDR2 FQGTGA. Trimming pared 2 bases from V and 6 bases from J, leaving 14 bases between. The CDR3 totals 14 residues. CDR3 in amino acids: CASSLRGRESEQYF. CDR3 DNA: TGTGCCAGCAGCTTACGTGGCAGGGAATCCGAGCAGTACTTC.

This clonotype was detected many times. The chain joins TRBV3-1 to TRBJ1-6; D call uncertain. Trimming removed 0 bases at V and 7 bases at J, with 4 bases between. The CDR3 is 13 residues long. Germline V gene sequence: CDR1 LGHDT, CDR2 YNNKEL (reference sequence). The CDR3 here is CASSQDQNSPLHF. CDR3 in DNA: TGTGCCAGCAGCCAAGATCAGAATTCACCCCTCCACTTT.

A word on this clonotype: At one end the junction does not follow the germline gene, possibly because of a read error. This sequence joins TRBV7-9 and TRBJ2-7, with D tentatively TRBD2 (5 bases). The germline V gene has CDR1 SEHNR and CDR2 FQNEAQ (reference sequence). The CDR3 covers 15 residues. DNA for the CDR3: TGTGCCCGCAGCTTAAACTCGCAGGCGACGGGAGAGCAGTACTTC. Its translation: CARSLNSQATGEQYF.

At least ten counts were recorded for this clonotype. The V call is TRBV9, the J call TRBJ2-2; TRBD2 agrees at 11 bases. The CDR3 has 15 residues. The V gene end was trimmed by 5 bases and the J gene end by 4 bases; junction bases not matched to a gene: 4. In germline, CDR1 is SGDLS, CDR2 YYNGEE. CDR3 nucleotides: TGTGCCAGCAGGGCGACTAGCGGGATCACCGGGGAGCTGTTTTTT. It specifies CASRATSGITGELFF.

The sample holds many counts of this clonotype. The chain has TRBV20-1 and TRBJ2-7; 8 bases fit TRBD2. The CDR3 length is 15 residues. Germline values: CDR1 DFQATT, CDR2 SNEGSKA (reference sequence). V dropped 0 bases and J dropped 7; count of bases not matched to a gene: 11. The CDR3 reads CSARERQWRGAEQYF. Here the CDR3 DNA reads TGCAGTGCTAGAGAGAGACAGTGGCGGGGGGCGGAGCAGTACTTC.

This clonotype was observed many times. The chain joins TRBV6-2 or TRBV6-3 to TRBJ2-4; D remains unclear. The CDR3 covers 14 residues. Germline loops: CDR1 MNHEY, CDR2 SVGEGT. The V end lost 8 bases, the J end lost 0 bases, and 11 bases lay between the germline ends. This CDR3 is CASRSPLAKNIQYF. Here the CDR3 DNA reads TGTGCCAGCCGTTCGCCCCTAGCCAAAAACATTCAGTACTTC.

In this sample, this clonotype turned up many times. The chain couples TRBV7-8 to TRBJ2-5, with 8 bases that match TRBD1. Losses at the gene ends were 5 bases for V and 5 bases for J; bases not matched to a gene: 7. Looked up from germline, CDR1 is SGHVS and CDR2 is FQNEAQ. This CDR3 region has 14 residues. The CDR3, as DNA: TGTGCCAGCAGCGGTCGACAGGGGCGGGAGACCCAGTACTTC. Protein product: CASSGRQGRETQYF.

The chain is built from TRBV15 and TRBJ2-3, with 12 bases aligning to TRBD1. Germline V gives CDR1 LNHNV, CDR2 YYDKDF (reference sequence). This CDR3 region has 16 residues. Unmatched junction bases numbered 6, after V lost 5 bases and J lost 3 bases. The CDR3: CATSLRDRGPTDTQYF. The CDR3 nucleotides are TGTGCCACCAGCCTCAGGGACAGGGGGCCTACAGATACGCAGTATTTT. The full variable domain, rest sourced from reference TRBV15 and TRBJ2-3, is DAMVIQNPRYQVTQFGKPVTLSCSQTLNHNVMYWYQQKSSQAPKLLFHYYDKDFNNEADTPDNFQSRRPNTSFCFLDIRSPGLGDTAMYLCATSLRDRGPTDTQYFGPGTRLTVL.

Comments on this clonotype: One junction end does not reproduce the germline sequence, and a read error may be involved. The chain links TRBV6-2 or TRBV6-3 to TRBJ2-3, with 16 bases matching TRBD2. The CDR3 has 13 residues. From germline, CDR1 is MNHEY and CDR2 SVGEGT. The CDR3 is CASSYFGTSGREF. In DNA, the CDR3 is TGTGCCAGCAGTTACTTCGGGACTAGCGGGAGGGAATTT.

Details on this clonotype: A much larger clone is a single base away; this may be a read error. The chain joins TRBV5-1 to TRBJ2-1; 7 bases match TRBD2. This CDR3 comprises 17 residues. Germline CDR1 SGHRS, CDR2 YFSETQ. Here the CDR3 DNA reads TGCGACAGCAGCTTTTCTGGCGGGAGTCTTAGGTACAATGAGCAGTTCTTC. It encodes CDSSFSGGSLRYNEQFF.

This clonotype was detected ten times or more. V is TRBV20-1 and J is TRBJ2-7, with unresolved D. CDR3 size: 12 residues. The germline V gene has CDR1 DFQATT and CDR2 SNEGSKA (reference sequence). The V gene lost 6 bases and the J gene lost 0 bases, with 9 bases spanning the gap. This CDR3 reads CSAEGNSYEQYF. As DNA, the CDR3 is TGCAGTGCGGAAGGGAACTCCTACGAGCAGTACTTC.